The 9 T cell receptor beta chains in this list originate from one sample, sequenced in a study of shared clonotypes between healthy human individuals. TCRdb keeps only in-frame clones here, not all; method: immunoSEQ multiplex PCR. The sample contains approximately 320,000 clones, about nine tenths of which appear only once. The sample was memory CD8+ T cells sorted from blood. Subset reported: CD45RO+ cells pooled with CCR7-negative TemRA cells. These receptors were taken from a man between 18 and 29 years old in good health.

This clone was detected once. This chain uses TRBV5-8 with TRBJ1-5, with D possibly being TRBD1 (5 bases). The CDR3 spans 16 residues. The V gene lost 3 bases and the J gene lost 7 bases, with 20 bases spanning the gap. Germline V gene data show CDR1 as SGHTS and CDR2 as YDEGEE. CDR3 amino acids: CASSSLTHRGRQPQHF. The CDR3, as DNA: TGTGCCAGCAGCTCGCTTACCCACCGGGGACGCCAGCCCCAGCATTTT.

The chain links TRBV10-3 to TRBJ2-2; no definite D call. The CDR3 runs 13 residues. V was pared by 7 bases and J by 0 bases, with 6 bases between. In germline, CDR1 is ENHRY, CDR2 SYGVKD. CDR3 nucleotides: TGTGCCATCAAGGGCCCGAACACCGGGGAGCTGTTTTTT. Its translation is CAIKGPNTGELFF.

The chain links TRBV7-8 to TRBJ1-5, with 7 positions matching TRBD1. Trimming removed 5 bases from V and 6 bases from J; junction bases left unmatched: 4. This CDR3 is 13 amino acids long. The germline V gene encodes CDR1 SGHVS and CDR2 FQNEAQ. The CDR3 sequence: CASSIQGFQPQHF. CDR3 DNA sequence: TGTGCCAGCAGCATACAGGGGTTTCAGCCCCAGCATTTT.

The chain is built from TRBV27 and TRBJ1-4; D ambiguous. V was clipped by 0 bases and J by 11 bases, with 13 bases between them. CDR1 MNHEY and CDR2 SMNVEV come from the germline V gene (reference sequence). The CDR3 is 14 residues long. The chain's CDR3 is CASSLSLEFGKLFF. Here the CDR3 DNA reads TGTGCCAGCAGTTTATCCCTTGAGTTTGGGAAACTGTTTTTT.

V usage is TRBV18 and J usage is TRBJ2-2; D gene unclear. The CDR3 loop spans 15 amino acids. CDR1 and CDR2 (germline): KGHSH, LQKENI. Between the trimmed V and J ends, which lost 3 bases and 1 base, there was a span of 9 bases. The CDR3 sequence is CASSPWALNTGELFF. The CDR3 bases are TGTGCCAGCTCACCGTGGGCGTTGAACACCGGGGAGCTGTTTTTT.

This chain links TRBV2 with TRBJ1-1; no clear D gene. The V gene lost 6 bases and the J gene lost 5 bases, with 13 bases spanning the gap. There are 13 residues in the CDR3. Germline V lookup: CDR1 SNHLY, CDR2 FYNNEI. DNA of the CDR3: TGTGCCAGCAGCGCTCAGGATTATACTGAAGCTTTCTTT. This sequence encodes CASSAQDYTEAFF. Filled out from reference TRBV2 and TRBJ1-1, the complete variable domain reads EPEVTQTPSHQVTQMGQEVILRCVPISNHLYFYWYRQILGQKVEFLVSFYNNEISEKSEIFDDQFSVERPDGSNFTLKIRSTKLEDSAMYFCASSAQDYTEAFFGQGTRLTVV.

This clone was detected once. The chain uses TRBV27 and TRBJ1-6, with D uncertain. Deletions cut 5 bases from V and 16 bases from J, with 18 bases between. The CDR3 consists of 13 residues. Germline V gives CDR1 MNHEY, CDR2 SMNVEV (reference sequence). The CDR3 reads CASSIRKWNDLHF. In nucleotides, the CDR3 is TGTGCCAGCAGTATTCGTAAATGGAATGATCTCCACTTT.

For this clone: At one end, the junction sequence differs from germline, possibly due to a read error. V and J are TRBV7-9 and TRBJ1-1; D uncertain. The germline V gene has CDR1 SEHNR and CDR2 FQNEAQ (reference sequence). The CDR3 runs 15 residues. CDR3 nucleotide sequence: TGTGCCAGCAGCTTAGTATTTGAGGTGAATACTGAAGCTTTCTTT. It specifies CASSLVFEVNTEAFF.

A remark on this clone: Other DNA variants within this sample encode the same CDR3. The chain uses TRBV6-4 and TRBJ2-1; D is ambiguous. Trimming took off 0 bases at V and 10 bases at J, with 10 bases between the two ends. CDR1 and CDR2 (germline): MRHNA, SNTAGT. CDR3 size: 13 residues. The DNA of the CDR3 is TGTGCCAGCAGTGACTCGGTGGGTGACGAGCAGTTCTTC. This codes for CASSDSVGDEQFF.